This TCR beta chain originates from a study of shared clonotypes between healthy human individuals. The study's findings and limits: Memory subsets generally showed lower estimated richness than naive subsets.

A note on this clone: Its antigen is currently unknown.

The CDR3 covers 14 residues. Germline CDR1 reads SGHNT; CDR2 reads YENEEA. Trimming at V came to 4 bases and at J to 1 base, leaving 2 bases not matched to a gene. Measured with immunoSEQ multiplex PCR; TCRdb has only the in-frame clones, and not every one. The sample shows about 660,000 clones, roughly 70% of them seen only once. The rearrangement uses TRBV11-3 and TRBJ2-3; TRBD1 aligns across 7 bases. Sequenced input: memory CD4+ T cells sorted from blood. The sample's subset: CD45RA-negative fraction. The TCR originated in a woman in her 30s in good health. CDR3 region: CASSSTGGTDTQYF. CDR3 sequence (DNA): TGTGCCAGCAGCTCCACAGGGGGCACAGATACGCAGTATTTT.